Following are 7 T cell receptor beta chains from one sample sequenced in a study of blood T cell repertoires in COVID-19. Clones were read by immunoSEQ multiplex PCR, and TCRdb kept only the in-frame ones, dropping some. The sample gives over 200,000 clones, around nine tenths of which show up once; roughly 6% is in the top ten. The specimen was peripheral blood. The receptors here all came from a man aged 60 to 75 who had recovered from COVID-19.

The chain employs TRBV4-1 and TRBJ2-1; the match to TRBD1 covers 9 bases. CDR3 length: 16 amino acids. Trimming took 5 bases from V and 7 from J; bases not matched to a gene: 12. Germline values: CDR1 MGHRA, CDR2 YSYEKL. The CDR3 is CASSRSGQGIWNEQFF. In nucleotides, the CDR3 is TGCGCCAGCAGCAGATCCGGACAGGGGATTTGGAATGAGCAGTTCTTC.

CDR3 loop: CASGRTGQYNEQFF. As DNA, the CDR3 is TGTGCCAGTGGTCGGACAGGGCAATACAATGAGCAGTTCTTC. This chain connects TRBV19 to TRBJ2-1, with 8 positions matching TRBD1. The CDR3 is 14 amino acids. Germline CDR1 reads LNHDA; CDR2 reads SQIVND (reference sequence). Trimming took 8 bases from V and 4 from J; bases not matched to a gene: 7.

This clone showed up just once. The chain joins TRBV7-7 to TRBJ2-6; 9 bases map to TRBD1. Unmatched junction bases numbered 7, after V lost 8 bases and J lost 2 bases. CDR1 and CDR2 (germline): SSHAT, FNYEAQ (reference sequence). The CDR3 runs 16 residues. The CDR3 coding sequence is TGTGCCAGCGGTGGGACAGGGACGGCTGGGGCCAACGTCCTGACTTTC. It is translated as CASGGTGTAGANVLTF.

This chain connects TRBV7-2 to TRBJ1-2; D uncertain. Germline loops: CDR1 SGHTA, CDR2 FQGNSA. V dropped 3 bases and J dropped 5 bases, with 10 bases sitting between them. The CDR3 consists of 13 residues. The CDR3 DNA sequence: TGTGCCAGCAGCTTCTATTTTCGGTATGGCTACACCTTC. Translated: CASSFYFRYGYTF.

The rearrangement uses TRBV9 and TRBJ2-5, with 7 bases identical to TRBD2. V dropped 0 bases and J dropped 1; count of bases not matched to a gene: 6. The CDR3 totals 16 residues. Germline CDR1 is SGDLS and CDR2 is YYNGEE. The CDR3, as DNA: TGTGCCAGCAGCGTAGTGCAGGGAGGGCCCCAAGAGACCCAGTACTTC. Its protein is CASSVVQGGPQETQYF.

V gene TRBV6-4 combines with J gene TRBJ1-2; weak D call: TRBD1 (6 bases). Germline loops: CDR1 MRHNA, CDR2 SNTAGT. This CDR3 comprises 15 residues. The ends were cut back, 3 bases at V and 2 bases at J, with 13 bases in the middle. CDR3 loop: CASSEGGAANYGYTF. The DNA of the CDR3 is TGTGCCAGCAGTGAAGGGGGGGCTGCGAACTATGGCTACACCTTC.

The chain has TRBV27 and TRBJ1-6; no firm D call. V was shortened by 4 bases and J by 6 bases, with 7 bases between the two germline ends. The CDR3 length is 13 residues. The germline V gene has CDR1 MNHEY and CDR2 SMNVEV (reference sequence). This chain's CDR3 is CASSYRFNSPLHF. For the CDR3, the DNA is TGTGCCAGCAGTTACAGATTTAATTCACCCCTCCACTTT.